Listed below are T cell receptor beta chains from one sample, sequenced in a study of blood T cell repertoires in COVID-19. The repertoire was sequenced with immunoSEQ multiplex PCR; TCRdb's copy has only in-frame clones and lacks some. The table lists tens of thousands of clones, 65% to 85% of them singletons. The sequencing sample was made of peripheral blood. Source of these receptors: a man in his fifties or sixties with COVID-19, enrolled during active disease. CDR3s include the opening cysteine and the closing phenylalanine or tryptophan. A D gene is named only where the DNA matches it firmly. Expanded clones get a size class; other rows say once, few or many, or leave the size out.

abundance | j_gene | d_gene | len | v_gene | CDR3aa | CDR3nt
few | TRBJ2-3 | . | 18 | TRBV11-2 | CASSLGRAGPPFTDTQYF | TGTGCCAGCAGCTTAGGGCGGGCAGGCCCACCGTTCACAGATACGCAGTATTTT
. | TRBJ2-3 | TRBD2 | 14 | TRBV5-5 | CASSLRLAPDTQYF | TGTGCCAGCAGCTTGAGACTAGCACCAGATACGCAGTATTTT
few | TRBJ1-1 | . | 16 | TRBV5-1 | CASSLNSGTRGRGAFF | TGCGCCAGCAGCTTGAACTCCGGGACACGGGGCCGAGGAGCTTTCTTT
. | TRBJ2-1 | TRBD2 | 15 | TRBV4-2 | CASSQVTSGSHEQFF | TGTGCCAGCAGCCAAGTCACTAGCGGGAGCCATGAGCAGTTCTTC
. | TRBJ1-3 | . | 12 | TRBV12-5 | CASTLSGNTIYF | TGTGCTAGTACTCTCTCTGGAAACACCATATATTTT
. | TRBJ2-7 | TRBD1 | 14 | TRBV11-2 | CASSLGRQGYEQYF | TGTGCCAGCAGCTTAGGAAGACAGGGCTACGAGCAGTACTTC
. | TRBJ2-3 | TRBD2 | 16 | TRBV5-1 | CASSLALGLELYTQYF | TGCGCCAGCAGCTTGGCCTTGGGACTAGAGCTATATACGCAGTATTTT
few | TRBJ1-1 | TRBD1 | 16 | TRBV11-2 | CASSLEWGQMNTEAFF | TGTGCCAGCAGCTTAGAATGGGGACAGATGAACACTGAAGCTTTCTTT
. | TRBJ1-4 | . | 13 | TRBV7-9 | CASSPDSREKLFF | TGTGCCAGCAGCCCCGACAGTCGAGAAAAACTGTTTTTT
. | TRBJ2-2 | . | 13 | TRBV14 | CASSLYRAGELFF | TGTGCCAGCAGCCTCTATAGAGCAGGGGAGCTGTTTTTT
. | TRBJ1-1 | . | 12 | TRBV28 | CASSRVNTEAFF | TGTGCCAGCAGTAGAGTGAACACTGAAGCTTTCTTT
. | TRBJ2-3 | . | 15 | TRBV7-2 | CASSLDRESTDTQYF | TGTGCCAGCAGCTTAGATCGGGAGAGCACAGATACGCAGTATTTT
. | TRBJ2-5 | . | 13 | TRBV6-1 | CASSDRARETQYF | TGTGCCAGCAGTGACAGGGCGCGAGAGACCCAGTACTTC
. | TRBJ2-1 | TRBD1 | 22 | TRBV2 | CASRSKALTGGTLGGLGNEQFF | TGTGCCAGCAGATCCAAAGCCTTGACAGGGGGCACCCTCGGAGGATTAGGGAATGAGCAGTTCTTC
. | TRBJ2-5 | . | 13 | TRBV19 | CASSMRQGETQYF | TGTGCCAGTAGTATGAGGCAGGGAGAGACCCAGTACTTC
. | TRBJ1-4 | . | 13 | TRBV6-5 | CASSYERGRPMFF | TGTGCCAGCAGTTACGAGCGGGGCCGGCCTATGTTTTTT
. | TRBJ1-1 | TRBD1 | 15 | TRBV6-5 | CASSLAGGGNTEAFF | TGTGCCAGCAGTCTAGCAGGGGGTGGGAACACTGAAGCTTTCTTT
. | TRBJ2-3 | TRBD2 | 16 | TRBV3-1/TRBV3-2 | CASSQGTSESTDTQYF | TGTGCCAGCAGCCAAGGGACTAGCGAGAGCACAGATACGCAGTATTTT
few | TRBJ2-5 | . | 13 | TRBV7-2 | CASSFGSRGTQYF | TGTGCCAGCAGCTTTGGTTCTAGGGGGACCCAGTACTTC
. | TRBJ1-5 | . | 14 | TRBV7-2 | CASSSIGTNQPQHF | TGTGCCAGCAGCTCAATAGGGACAAATCAGCCCCAGCATTTT
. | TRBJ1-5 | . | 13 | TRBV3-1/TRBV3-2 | CASSPKEGQPQHF | TGTGCCAGCAGCCCAAAAGAGGGTCAGCCCCAGCATTTT
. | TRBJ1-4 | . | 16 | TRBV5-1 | CASSLGAQGTNEKLFF | TGCGCCAGCAGCTTGGGGGCTCAGGGAACTAATGAAAAACTGTTTTTT
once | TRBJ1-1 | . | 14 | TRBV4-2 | CASSQEGATTEAFF | TGTGCCAGCAGCCAAGAAGGGGCGACCACTGAAGCTTTCTTT
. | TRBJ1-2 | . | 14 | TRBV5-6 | CASSLDGGGYGYTF | TGTGCCAGCAGCTTGGACGGGGGTGGCTATGGCTACACCTTC